This T cell receptor beta chain was found in a study of blood T cell repertoires in COVID-19. Study background: The United States, Italy and Spain supplied acute and convalescent COVID-19 samples.

The CDR3 is 17 amino acids. The germline V gene has CDR1 SEHNR and CDR2 FQNEAQ (reference sequence). V gave up 3 bases and J gave up 0 bases; unmatched junction bases: 8. Original handling: For nucleated cells, counts were estimated from reference gene primer amplification. Sequencing was performed with immunoSEQ multiplex PCR; in TCRdb, only in-frame clones are kept and a portion is missing. The V and J calls and clone size are taken from that table; D and trimming were inferred from the DNA. This table holds about 34,000 clones, 80% found once. The rearrangement joins TRBV7-9 to TRBJ2-1, with 7 bases aligning to TRBD2. This clonotype originated in a man at least 80 years old with acute or convalescent COVID-19. The source material was peripheral blood. The CDR3 region has the DNA TGTGCCAGCAGCTTCCCCCCCGGGGGGAACTCCTACAATGAGCAGTTCTTC. This encodes CASSFPPGGNSYNEQFF.